This T cell receptor beta chain originates from a study of OX40 agonist ivuxolimab in advanced cancers. At the level of the study: Enrolled patients in dose escalation had cancers that were hepatocellular carcinoma, melanoma, renal cell or head and neck cancer. Checkpoint inhibitors had been given previously to about 40% of patients. Study-level points and caveats: In general, CD8+ T cells held more expanded clones than CD4+ did, on average.

Assay used: immunoSEQ multiplex PCR; TCRdb lists only in-frame clones, some missing. Altogether about 91,000 clones are present, under 90% being singletons, with the ten largest covering around 1.1%. Germline assignment: CDR1 MDHEN and CDR2 SYDVKM. Trimming cost V 6 bases and J 3 bases, with 11 bases left between them. The CDR3 length is 13 residues. A note on this clone: The antigen is unknown.

Sequencing was performed on CD4+ or CD8+ T cells sorted from blood, taken in a trial of the OX40 agonist ivuxolimab. The V gene is TRBV28, the J gene TRBJ1-2; D perhaps matches TRBD1 (6 bases). The TCR was taken from an adult with an advanced solid tumor such as melanoma, head and neck, liver or kidney cancer. The CDR3 nucleotides read TGTGCCAGCAGCCCTGGACAGTACTATGGCTACACCTTC. This gives the protein CASSPGQYYGYTF.